Reported below is one TCR beta chain. Germline V lookup: CDR1 SQVTM, CDR2 ANQGSEA. The CDR3 has 15 amino acids. J was trimmed by 4 bases and V by 3 bases; bases with no gene match: 5. This sample was included in a study of blood T cell repertoires in COVID-19. Turning to the study itself: Spain, Italy and the United States supplied samples that represented acute and convalescent COVID-19. T cells, B-cell-depleted T cells, or PBMCs provided the cDNA or gDNA that served as material.

In the original workflow: Counts of nucleated cells, estimated from reference gene primer amplification, were obtained. Method: immunoSEQ multiplex PCR; TCRdb's copy keeps in-frame clones and lacks some. V, J and clone size derive from that table, while D and trimming were established from the DNA sequence. The sample comprises approximately 57,000 clones, roughly 89% of which are singletons, and 3.5% to 4.5% rests with the top ten. The specimen sequenced was peripheral blood. This TCR was recovered from a man between 50 and 59 years old with acute or convalescent COVID-19. The chain recombines TRBV29-1 with TRBJ2-1, with TRBD2 identical over 11 bases. CDR3: CSVETSGKVYNEQFF. As DNA, the CDR3 is TGCAGCGTTGAGACTAGCGGGAAGGTGTACAATGAGCAGTTCTTC.